One and the same sample provided the 8 T cell receptor beta chains below, sequenced in a study of T cells in Graves' hyperthyroidism and ophthalmopathy. Amplification of TCR beta CDR3 regions used RNA as the template. TCR CDR3 underwent first-round RT-PCR with the HTBI primer set. MiXCR was run by TCRdb on the multiplex PCR reads, yielding one entry per CDR3 protein. The sample records about 200,000 distinct CDR3 sequences, 17% being singletons. Sequenced input: blood. These receptors came from a woman aged 50 to 60 with Graves' hyperthyroidism.

The V and J genes are TRBV27 and TRBJ1-5, with TRBD1 as a possible D gene (6 bases). V was pared by 4 bases and J by 3 bases, with 10 bases between. Per the germline V gene, CDR1 is MNHEY and CDR2 is SMNVEV (reference sequence). The CDR3 contains 14 residues. The CDR3 coding sequence is TGTGCCAGCAGTTCCCGGGACACCAATCAGCCCCAGCATTTT. Protein: CASSSRDTNQPQHF.

This clonotype occurred many times. This chain links TRBV6-1 with TRBJ2-1; 10 nucleotides align to TRBD2. With 5 bases clipped from V and 9 bases from J, the junction kept 19 bases outside the gene matches. The CDR3 has 18 amino acids. Germline loops: CDR1 MNHNS, CDR2 SASEGT. CDR3 loop: CASSTRTWTSGRGGEQFF. In DNA form, the CDR3 reads TGTGCCAGCAGTACAAGGACGTGGACGAGCGGGAGGGGGGGTGAGCAGTTCTTC.

This clonotype was seen only a few times. This chain joins TRBV19 and TRBJ1-2; TRBD1 aligns across 11 bases. The germline V gene encodes CDR1 LNHDA and CDR2 SQIVND (reference sequence). Unmatched junction bases numbered 16, after V lost 5 bases and J lost 8 bases. This CDR3 comprises 17 residues. The DNA of the CDR3 is TGTGCCAGTAGTGCGGACTCCGGGACAGGGGGATGGAAGGGCTACACCTTC. This gives the protein CASSADSGTGGWKGYTF.

This clonotype was recorded at least ten times. The chain joins TRBV30 to TRBJ1-2; D is possibly TRBD1 (5 bases). Germline CDR1 and CDR2: GTSNPN and SVGIG (reference sequence). Trimming cost V 2 bases and J 3 bases, with 10 bases left between them. There are 13 residues in the CDR3. The CDR3 region is CAWSQGGDYGYTF. CDR3 in DNA: TGTGCCTGGAGTCAGGGAGGCGACTATGGCTACACCTTC.

This clonotype was seen at least ten times. This sequence joins TRBV20-1 and TRBJ2-1; TRBD2 aligns across 13 bases. This CDR3 has 17 residues. The V segment lost 3 bases and the J segment 4 bases; nucleotides outside the gene matches: 9. Germline CDR1 and CDR2: DFQATT and SNEGSKA (reference sequence). CDR3 region: CSASKSGTSGVYNEQFF. The DNA of the CDR3 is TGCAGTGCTAGCAAATCCGGGACTAGCGGGGTATACAATGAGCAGTTCTTC.

The chain employs TRBV4-2 and TRBJ2-3; TRBD2 matches 11 bases. The V gene's germline CDR1 is LGHNA and CDR2 YNFKEQ. Germline trimming cut 6 bases from V and 6 bases from J; bases unmatched to any gene: 11. The CDR3 is made up of 16 amino acids. The CDR3 sequence: CASRKTGTSGSDTQYF. CDR3 coding DNA: TGTGCCAGCAGAAAAACGGGAACTAGCGGGAGCGATACGCAGTATTTT.

The rearrangement joins TRBV4-1 to TRBJ2-5; 7 bases map to TRBD1. Germline V gives CDR1 MGHRA, CDR2 YSYEKL. Trimming at V came to 0 bases and at J to 5 bases, leaving 3 bases not matched to a gene. The CDR3 length is 14 residues. CDR3 bases: TGCGCCAGCAGCCAAGACCCACAGGGGGAGACCCAGTACTTC. It encodes CASSQDPQGETQYF.

Concerning this clonotype: This may be a read error, as it is one base from a much larger clone. The chain links TRBV24-1 to TRBJ2-1, with 15 bases identical to TRBD2. Germline V gene sequence: CDR1 KGHDR, CDR2 SFDVKD. CDR3 length equals 19 residues. The chain's CDR3 is CATSPQRTSGRASFNGQFF. The CDR3 DNA reads TGTGCCACCAGTCCACAGAGGACTAGCGGGAGGGCCTCTTTTAATGGGCAGTTCTTC.